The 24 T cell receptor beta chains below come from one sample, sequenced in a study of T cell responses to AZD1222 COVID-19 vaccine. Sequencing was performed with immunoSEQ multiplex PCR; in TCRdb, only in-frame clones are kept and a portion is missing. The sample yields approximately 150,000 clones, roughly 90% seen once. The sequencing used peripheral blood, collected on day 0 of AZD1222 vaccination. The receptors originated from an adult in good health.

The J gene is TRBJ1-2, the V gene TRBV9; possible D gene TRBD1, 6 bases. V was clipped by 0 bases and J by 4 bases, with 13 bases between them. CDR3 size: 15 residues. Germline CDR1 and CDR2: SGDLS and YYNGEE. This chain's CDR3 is CASSVEGHNIYGYTF. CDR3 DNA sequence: TGTGCCAGCAGCGTAGAGGGACACAATATCTATGGCTACACCTTC.

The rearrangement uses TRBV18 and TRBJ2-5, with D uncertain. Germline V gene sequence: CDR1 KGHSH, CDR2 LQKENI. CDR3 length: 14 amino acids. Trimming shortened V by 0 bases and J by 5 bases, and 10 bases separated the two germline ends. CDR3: CASSPPNGWETQYF. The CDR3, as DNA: TGTGCCAGCTCACCACCGAACGGGTGGGAGACCCAGTACTTC.

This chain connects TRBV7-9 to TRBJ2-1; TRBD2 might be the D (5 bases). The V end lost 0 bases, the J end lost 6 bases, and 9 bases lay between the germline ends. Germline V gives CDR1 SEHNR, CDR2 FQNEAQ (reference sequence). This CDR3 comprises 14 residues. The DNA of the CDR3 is TGTGCCAGCAGCTTAGCGGGAGTCAGCAATGAGCAGTTCTTC. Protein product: CASSLAGVSNEQFF.

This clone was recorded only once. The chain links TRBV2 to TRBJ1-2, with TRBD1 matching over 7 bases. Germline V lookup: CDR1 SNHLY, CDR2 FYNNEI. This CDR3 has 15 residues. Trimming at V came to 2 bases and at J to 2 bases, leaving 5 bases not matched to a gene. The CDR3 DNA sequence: TGTGCCAGCAGTGAACCTAAGGGACAGAACTATGGCTACACCTTC. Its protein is CASSEPKGQNYGYTF.

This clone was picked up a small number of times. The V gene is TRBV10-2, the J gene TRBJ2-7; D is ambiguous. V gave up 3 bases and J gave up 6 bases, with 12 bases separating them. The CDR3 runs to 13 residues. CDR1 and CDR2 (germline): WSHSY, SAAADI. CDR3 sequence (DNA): TGCGCCAGCAGTGACTACCCCGACACCGAGCAGTACTTC. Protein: CASSDYPDTEQYF.

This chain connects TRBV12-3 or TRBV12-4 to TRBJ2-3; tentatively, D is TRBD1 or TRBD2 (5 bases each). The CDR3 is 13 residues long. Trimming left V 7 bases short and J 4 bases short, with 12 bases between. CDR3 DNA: TGTGCCAGCACCCAATGGGGGTCAGATACGCAGTATTTT. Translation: CASTQWGSDTQYF.

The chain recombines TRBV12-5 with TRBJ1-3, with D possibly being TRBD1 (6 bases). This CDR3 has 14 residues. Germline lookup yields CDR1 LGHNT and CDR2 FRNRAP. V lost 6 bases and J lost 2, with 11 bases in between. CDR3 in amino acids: CASGLQGTGNTIYF. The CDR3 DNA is TGTGCTAGTGGGCTACAGGGAACTGGAAACACCATATATTTT.

DNA of the CDR3: TGTGCCAGCAGTGAATTATGGACAGGGAGTGTCTATAATTCACCCCTCCACTTT. Its protein product is CASSELWTGSVYNSPLHF. The rearrangement links TRBV6-1 to TRBJ1-6; TRBD1 matches 8 bases. Losses at the gene ends were 2 bases for V and 3 bases for J; bases not matched to a gene: 9. Germline-derived CDR1 and CDR2 are MNHNS and SASEGT. This CDR3 has 18 amino acids.

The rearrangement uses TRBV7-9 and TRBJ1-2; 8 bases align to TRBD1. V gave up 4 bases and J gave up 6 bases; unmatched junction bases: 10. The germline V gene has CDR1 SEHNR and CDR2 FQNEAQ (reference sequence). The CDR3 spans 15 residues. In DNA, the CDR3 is TGTGCCAGCAGCTCTTCGACAGGGGCGAGCGATGGCTACACCTTC. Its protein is CASSSSTGASDGYTF.

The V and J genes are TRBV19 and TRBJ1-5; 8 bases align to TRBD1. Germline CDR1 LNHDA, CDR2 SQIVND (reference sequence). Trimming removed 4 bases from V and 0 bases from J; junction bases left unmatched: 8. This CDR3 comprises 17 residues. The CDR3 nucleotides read TGTGCCAGTAGTACCTACGGACAGGGCCGTAGCAATCAGCCCCAGCATTTT. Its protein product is CASSTYGQGRSNQPQHF. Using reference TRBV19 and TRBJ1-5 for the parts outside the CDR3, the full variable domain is DGGITQSPKYLFRKEGQNVTLSCEQNLNHDAMYWYRQDPGQGLRLIYYSQIVNDFQKGDIAEGYSVSREKKESFPLTVTSAQKNPTAFYLCASSTYGQGRSNQPQHFGDGTRLSIL.

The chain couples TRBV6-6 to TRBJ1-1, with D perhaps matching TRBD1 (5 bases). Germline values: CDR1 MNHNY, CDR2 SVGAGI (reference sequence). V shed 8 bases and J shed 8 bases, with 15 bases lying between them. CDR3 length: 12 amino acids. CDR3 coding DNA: TGTGCCAGCGGACTGGGGGGGAAGGAAGCTTTCTTT. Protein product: CASGLGGKEAFF.

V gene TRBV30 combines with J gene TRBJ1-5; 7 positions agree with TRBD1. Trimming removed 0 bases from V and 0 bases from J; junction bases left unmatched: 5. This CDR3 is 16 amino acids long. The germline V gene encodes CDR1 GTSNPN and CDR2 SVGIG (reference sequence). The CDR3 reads CAWSVKGGRSNQPQHF. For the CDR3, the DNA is TGTGCCTGGAGTGTCAAAGGGGGCCGTAGCAATCAGCCCCAGCATTTT.

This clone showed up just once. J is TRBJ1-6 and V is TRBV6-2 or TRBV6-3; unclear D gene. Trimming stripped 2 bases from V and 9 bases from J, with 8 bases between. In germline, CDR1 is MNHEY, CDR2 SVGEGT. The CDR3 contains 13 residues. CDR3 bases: TGTGCCAGCAGTTACGCGAGGGTTTCACCCCTCCACTTT. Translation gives CASSYARVSPLHF.

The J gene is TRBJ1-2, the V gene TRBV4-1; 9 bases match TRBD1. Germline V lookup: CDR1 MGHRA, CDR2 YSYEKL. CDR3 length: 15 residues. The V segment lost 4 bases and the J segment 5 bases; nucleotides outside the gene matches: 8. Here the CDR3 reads CASSPTPGQGYGYTF. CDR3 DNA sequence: TGCGCCAGCAGCCCAACTCCGGGACAGGGATATGGCTACACCTTC.

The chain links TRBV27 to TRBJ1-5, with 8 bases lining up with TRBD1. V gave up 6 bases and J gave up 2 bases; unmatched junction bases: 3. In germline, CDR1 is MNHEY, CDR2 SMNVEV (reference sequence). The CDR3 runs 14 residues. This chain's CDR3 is CASSMGQGNQPQHF. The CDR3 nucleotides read TGTGCCAGCAGCATGGGACAGGGCAATCAGCCCCAGCATTTT.

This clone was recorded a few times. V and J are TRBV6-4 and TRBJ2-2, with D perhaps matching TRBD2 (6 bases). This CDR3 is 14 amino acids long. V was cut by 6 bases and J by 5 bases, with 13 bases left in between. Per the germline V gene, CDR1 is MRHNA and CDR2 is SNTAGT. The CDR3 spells CASSPMGGTGELFF. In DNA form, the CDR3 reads TGTGCCAGCAGCCCGATGGGGGGAACCGGGGAGCTGTTTTTT.

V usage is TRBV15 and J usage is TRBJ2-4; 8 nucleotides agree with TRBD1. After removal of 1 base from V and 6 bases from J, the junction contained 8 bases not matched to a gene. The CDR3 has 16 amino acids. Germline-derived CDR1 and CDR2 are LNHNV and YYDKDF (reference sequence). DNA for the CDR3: TGTGCCACCAGCAGAGTTCGCCAGGGGGCCGGAAACATTCAGTACTTC. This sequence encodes CATSRVRQGAGNIQYF.

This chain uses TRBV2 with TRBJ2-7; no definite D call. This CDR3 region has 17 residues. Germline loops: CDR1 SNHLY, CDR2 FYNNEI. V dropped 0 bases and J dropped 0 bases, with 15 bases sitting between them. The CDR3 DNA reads TGTGCCAGCAGTGAAGCGCACCGGTTCGTTTCCTCCTACGAGCAGTACTTC. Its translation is CASSEAHRFVSSYEQYF.

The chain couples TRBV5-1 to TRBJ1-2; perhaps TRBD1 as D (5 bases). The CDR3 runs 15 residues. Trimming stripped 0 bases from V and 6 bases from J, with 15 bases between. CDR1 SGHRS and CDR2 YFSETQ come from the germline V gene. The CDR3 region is CASSLAYGGADGYTF. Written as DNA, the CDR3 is TGCGCCAGCAGCTTGGCCTATGGTGGGGCGGATGGCTACACCTTC.

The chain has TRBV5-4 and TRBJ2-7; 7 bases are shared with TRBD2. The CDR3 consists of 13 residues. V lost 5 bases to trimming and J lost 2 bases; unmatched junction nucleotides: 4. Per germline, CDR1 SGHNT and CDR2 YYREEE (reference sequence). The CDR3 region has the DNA TGTGCCAGCAGTCCTGGGGGGGCCTACGAGCAGTACTTC. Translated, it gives CASSPGGAYEQYF.

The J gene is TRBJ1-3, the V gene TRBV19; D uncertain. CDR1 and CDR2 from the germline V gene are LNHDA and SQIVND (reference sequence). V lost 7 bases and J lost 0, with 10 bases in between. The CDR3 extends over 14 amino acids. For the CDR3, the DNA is TGTGCCAGTAAACGAGCGAGCTCTGGAAACACCATATATTTT. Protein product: CASKRASSGNTIYF.

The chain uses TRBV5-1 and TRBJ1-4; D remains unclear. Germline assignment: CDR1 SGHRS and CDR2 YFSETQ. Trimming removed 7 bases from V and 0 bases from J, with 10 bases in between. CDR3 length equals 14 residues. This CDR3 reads CASGRSATNEKLFF. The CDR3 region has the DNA TGCGCCAGCGGCAGGAGCGCAACTAATGAAAAACTGTTTTTT. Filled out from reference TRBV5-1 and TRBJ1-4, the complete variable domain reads KAGVTQTPRYLIKTRGQQVTLSCSPISGHRSVSWYQQTPGQGLQFLFEYFSETQRNKGNFPGRFSGRQFSNSRSEMNVSTLELGDSALYLCASGRSATNEKLFFGSGTQLSVL.

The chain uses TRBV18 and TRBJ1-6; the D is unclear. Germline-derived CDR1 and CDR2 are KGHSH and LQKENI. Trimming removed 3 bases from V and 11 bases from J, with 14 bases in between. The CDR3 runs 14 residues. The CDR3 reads CASSPGRQKAPLHF. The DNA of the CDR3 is TGTGCCAGCTCACCGGGGAGGCAAAAAGCACCCCTCCACTTT.

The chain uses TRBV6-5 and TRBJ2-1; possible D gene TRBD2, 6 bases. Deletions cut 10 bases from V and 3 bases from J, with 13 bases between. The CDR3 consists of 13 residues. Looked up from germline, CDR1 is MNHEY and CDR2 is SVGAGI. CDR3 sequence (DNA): TGTGCCACCGCGGGACCCAACTACAATGAGCAGTTCTTC. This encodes CATAGPNYNEQFF.